This T cell receptor (beta chain) was captured by sequencing in a study of OX40 agonist ivuxolimab in advanced cancers. Study summary: Hepatocellular carcinoma, melanoma, renal cell or head and neck cancer was diagnosed in the dose-escalation patients.

For this clone: Its antigen is currently unknown.

Autoimmune disease history or systemic immunosuppression meant exclusion. Blood was sampled at baseline, cycle 4 day 1, and cycle 7 day 1. The CDR3 contains 14 residues. V was trimmed by 9 bases and J by 0 bases, leaving 12 bases between them. In germline, CDR1 is ENHRY, CDR2 SYGVKD. Clones were sequenced by immunoSEQ multiplex PCR, and TCRdb holds only the in-frame ones, with some missing. The sample yields some 70,000 clones, about 89% seen once. Study-wide results and limits: By week 6 at 0.1 to 3.0 mg/kg, blood CD4+ and CD8+ T cells had expanded clonally.

The J gene is TRBJ1-3, the V gene TRBV10-3; tentatively, D is TRBD1 (6 bases). This TCR came from an adult with an advanced solid tumor such as melanoma, head and neck, liver or kidney cancer. Sequenced material: CD4+ or CD8+ T cells sorted from blood, taken in a trial of the OX40 agonist ivuxolimab. CDR3 in amino acids: CAMAPGHSGNTIYF. CDR3 coding DNA: TGTGCCATGGCGCCGGGACACTCTGGAAACACCATATATTTT.